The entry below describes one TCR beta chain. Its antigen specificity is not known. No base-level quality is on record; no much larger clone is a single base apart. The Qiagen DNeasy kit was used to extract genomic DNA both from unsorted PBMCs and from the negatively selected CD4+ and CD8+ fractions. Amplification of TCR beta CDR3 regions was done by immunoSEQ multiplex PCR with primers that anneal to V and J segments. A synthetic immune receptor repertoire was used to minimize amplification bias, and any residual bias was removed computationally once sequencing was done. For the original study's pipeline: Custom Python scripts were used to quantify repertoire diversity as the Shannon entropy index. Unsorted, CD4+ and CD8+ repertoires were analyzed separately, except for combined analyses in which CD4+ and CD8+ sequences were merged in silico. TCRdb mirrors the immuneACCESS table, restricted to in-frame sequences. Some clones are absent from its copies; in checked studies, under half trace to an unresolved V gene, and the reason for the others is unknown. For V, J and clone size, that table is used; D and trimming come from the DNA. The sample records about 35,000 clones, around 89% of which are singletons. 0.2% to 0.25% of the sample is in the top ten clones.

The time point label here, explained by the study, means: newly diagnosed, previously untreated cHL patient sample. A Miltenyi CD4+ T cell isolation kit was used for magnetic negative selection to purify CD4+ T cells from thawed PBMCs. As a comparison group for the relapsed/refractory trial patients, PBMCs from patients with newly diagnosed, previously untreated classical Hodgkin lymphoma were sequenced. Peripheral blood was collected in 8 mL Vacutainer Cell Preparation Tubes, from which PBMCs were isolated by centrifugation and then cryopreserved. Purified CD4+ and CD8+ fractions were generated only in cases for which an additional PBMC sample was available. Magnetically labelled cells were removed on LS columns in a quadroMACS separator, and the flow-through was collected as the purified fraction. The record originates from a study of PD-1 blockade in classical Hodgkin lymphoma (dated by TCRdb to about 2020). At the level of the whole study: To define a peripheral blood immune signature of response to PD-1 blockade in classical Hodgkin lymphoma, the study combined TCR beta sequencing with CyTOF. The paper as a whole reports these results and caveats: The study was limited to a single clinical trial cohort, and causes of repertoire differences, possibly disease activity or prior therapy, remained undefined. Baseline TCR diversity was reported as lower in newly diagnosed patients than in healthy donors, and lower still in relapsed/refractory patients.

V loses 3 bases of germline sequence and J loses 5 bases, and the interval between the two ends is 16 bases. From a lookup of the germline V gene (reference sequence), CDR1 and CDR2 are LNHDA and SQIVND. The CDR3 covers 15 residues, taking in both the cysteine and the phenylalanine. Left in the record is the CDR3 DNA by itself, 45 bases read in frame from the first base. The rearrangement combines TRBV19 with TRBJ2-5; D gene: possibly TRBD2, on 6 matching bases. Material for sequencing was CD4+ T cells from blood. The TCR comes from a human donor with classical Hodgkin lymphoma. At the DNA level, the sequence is TGTGCCAGTAGTATTAGCGGAGGGGCCGGGGAGACCCAGTACTTC. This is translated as CASSISGGAGETQYF.